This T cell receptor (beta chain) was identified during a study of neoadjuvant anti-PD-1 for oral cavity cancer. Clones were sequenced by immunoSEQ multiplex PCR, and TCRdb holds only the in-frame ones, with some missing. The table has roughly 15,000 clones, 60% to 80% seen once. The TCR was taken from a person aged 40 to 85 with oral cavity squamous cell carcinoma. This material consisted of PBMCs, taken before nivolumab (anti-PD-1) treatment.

The CDR3 region is CASSLWDRADSPLHF. CDR3 in DNA: TGTGCCAGCAGTTTATGGGACAGGGCGGATTCACCCCTCCACTTT. This chain links TRBV27 with TRBJ1-6; 9 nucleotides agree with TRBD1. The trim removed 1 base at V and 8 bases at J, leaving 3 bases unmatched. CDR1 and CDR2 from the germline V gene are MNHEY and SMNVEV (reference sequence). The CDR3 has 15 amino acids.